The clone carrying this TCR beta chain was seen once. Antigen specificity is unknown. A junction boundary mismatches the germline segment, possibly from a read error. The entry originates in a study of identical twins. Template switching (which added a universal primer site) was used, and cDNA carried unique molecular identifiers. Using its own MiXCR run on the 5' RACE reads, TCRdb lists one record per CDR3 protein. This sample yields fewer than 800,000 distinct CDR3 sequences, of which under 8.5% are seen a single time; 1.6% belongs to the top ten. CDR1 and CDR2 from the germline V gene are SGHTS and YDEGEE. This CDR3 contains 13 residues. The study, taken as a whole, reports: Conclusions were based on cross-sectional statistical analysis, without following the same donors. Clonotypes of the beta chain that were abundant in cord blood carried fewer insertions (memory repertoires showed none).

These records were also assigned to another study, of yellow fever vaccine responses in identical twins.

The sequenced material came from PBMCs. The V gene is TRBV5-8, the J gene TRBJ2-2; possible D gene TRBD2, 6 bases. The clonotype comes from a woman aged 18-29 years in good health. CDR3 region: CAISVGGTGELFF. In DNA, the CDR3 is TGTGCCATCAGCGTGGGGGGCACCGGGGAGCTGTTTTTT. The complete variable domain, with remaining parts taken from reference TRBV5-8 and TRBJ2-2, reads EAGVTQSPTHLIKTRGQQATLRCSPISGHTSVYWYQQALGLGLQFLLWYDEGEERNRGNFPPRFSGRQFPNYSSELNVNALELEDSALYLCAISVGGTGELFFGEGSRLTVL.